This T cell receptor beta chain was captured in a study of Graves' ophthalmopathy and Graves' hyperthyroidism. Notes on the study in general: Most thyroid clonotypes with frequency above 0.001 were detected in blood too.

Worth noting for this clonotype: Its antigen is undetermined.

For repertoire sequencing, the TCR beta CDR3 regions were amplified from RNA transcripts. First-round RT-PCR relied on HTBI primers, and a second-round multiplex PCR came next. TCRdb processed the multiplex PCR reads anew with MiXCR; each CDR3 protein has one entry. The table records hundreds of thousands of distinct CDR3 sequences, roughly 41% of them present only once. The V and J ends lost 7 bases and 4 bases respectively, with 11 bases between them. CDR3 size: 12 residues. Germline V gene data show CDR1 as GTSNPN and CDR2 as SVGIG (reference sequence). J is TRBJ1-3 and V is TRBV30; D call uncertain. What was sequenced was peripheral blood. The receptor was derived from an adult man with Graves' ophthalmopathy. The CDR3 DNA is TGTGCCTACCGACATGGGGGAAACACCATATATTTT. Translating it yields CAYRHGGNTIYF.